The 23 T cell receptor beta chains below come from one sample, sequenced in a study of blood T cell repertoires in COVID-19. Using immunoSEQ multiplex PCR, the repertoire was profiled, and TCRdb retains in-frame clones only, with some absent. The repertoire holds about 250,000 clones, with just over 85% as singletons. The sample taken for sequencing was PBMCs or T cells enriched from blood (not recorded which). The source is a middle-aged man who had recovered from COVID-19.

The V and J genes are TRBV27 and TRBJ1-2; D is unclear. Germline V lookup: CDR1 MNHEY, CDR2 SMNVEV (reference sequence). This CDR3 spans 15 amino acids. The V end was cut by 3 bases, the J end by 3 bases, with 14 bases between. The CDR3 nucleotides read TGTGCCAGCAGTTTTAATAGGGAGTCGTACTATGGCTACACCTTC. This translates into CASSFNRESYYGYTF.

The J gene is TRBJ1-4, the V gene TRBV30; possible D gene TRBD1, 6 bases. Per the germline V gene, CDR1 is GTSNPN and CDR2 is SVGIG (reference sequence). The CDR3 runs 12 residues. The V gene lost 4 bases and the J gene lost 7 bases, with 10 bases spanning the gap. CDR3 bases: TGTGCCTGGAATTTAGGGGGTGAAAAACTGTTTTTT. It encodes CAWNLGGEKLFF.

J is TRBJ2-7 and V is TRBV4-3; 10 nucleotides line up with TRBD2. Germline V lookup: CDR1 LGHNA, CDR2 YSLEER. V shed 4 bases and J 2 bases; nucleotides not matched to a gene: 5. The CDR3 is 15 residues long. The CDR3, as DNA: TGCGCCAGCAGCCCTGGACTAGCGGCTACCTACGAGCAGTACTTC. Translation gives CASSPGLAATYEQYF.

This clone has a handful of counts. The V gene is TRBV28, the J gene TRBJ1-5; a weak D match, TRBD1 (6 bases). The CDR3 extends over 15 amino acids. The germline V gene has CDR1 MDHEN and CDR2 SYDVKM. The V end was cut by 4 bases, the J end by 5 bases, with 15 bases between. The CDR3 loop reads CASSSGHFLYQPQHF. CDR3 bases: TGTGCCAGCAGTTCGGGACATTTTCTCTATCAGCCCCAGCATTTT.

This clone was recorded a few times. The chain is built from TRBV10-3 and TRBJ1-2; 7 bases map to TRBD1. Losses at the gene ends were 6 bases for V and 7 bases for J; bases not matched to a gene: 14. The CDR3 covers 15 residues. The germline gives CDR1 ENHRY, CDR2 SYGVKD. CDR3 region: CAIRPGTANARGYTF. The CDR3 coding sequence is TGTGCCATCAGACCCGGGACAGCAAATGCCCGTGGCTACACCTTC.

In nucleotides, the CDR3 is TGTGCCAGCAGTTTCTGGGGGCACAGTGGCTACACCTTC. Its translation is CASSFWGHSGYTF. The rearrangement uses TRBV12-3 or TRBV12-4 and TRBJ1-2; TRBD1 is a possible D gene (6 bases). The CDR3 consists of 13 residues. V was pared by 3 bases and J by 7 bases, with 12 bases between.

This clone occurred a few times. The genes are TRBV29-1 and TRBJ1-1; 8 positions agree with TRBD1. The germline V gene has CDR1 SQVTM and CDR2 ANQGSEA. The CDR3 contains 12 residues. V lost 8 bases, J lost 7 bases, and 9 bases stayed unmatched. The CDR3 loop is CSSDRGGSEAFF. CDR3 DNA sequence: TGCAGCTCAGACAGGGGTGGTAGTGAAGCTTTCTTT.

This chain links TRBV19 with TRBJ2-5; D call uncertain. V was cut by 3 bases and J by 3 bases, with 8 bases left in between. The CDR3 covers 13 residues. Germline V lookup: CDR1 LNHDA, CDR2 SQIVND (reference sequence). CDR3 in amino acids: CASSIRPEETQYF. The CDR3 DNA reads TGTGCCAGTAGTATTCGCCCGGAAGAGACCCAGTACTTC.

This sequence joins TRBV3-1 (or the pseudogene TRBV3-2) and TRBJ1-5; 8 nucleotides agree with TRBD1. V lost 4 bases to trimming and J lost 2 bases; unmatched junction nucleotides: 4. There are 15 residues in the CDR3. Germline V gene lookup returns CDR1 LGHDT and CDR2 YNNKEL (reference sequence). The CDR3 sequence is CASSPDRAGNQPQHF. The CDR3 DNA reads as TGTGCCAGCAGCCCGGACAGGGCGGGCAATCAGCCCCAGCATTTT.

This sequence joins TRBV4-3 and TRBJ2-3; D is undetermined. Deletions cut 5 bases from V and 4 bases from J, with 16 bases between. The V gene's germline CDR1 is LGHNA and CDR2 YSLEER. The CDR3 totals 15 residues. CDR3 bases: TGCGCCAGCAGCGGTCGTTCTAGTTTCGCAGATACGCAGTATTTT. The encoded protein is CASSGRSSFADTQYF.

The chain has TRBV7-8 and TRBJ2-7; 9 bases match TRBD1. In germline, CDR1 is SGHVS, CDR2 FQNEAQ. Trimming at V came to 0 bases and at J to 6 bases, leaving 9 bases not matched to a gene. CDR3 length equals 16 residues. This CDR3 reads CASSLADRGFLLEQYF. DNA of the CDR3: TGTGCCAGCAGCTTAGCGGACAGGGGTTTCCTTCTCGAGCAGTACTTC. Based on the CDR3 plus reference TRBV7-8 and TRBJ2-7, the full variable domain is GAGVSQSPRYKVAKRGQDVALRCDPISGHVSLFWYQQALGQGPEFLTYFQNEAQLDKSGLPSDRFFAERPEGSVSTLKIQRTQQEDSAVYLCASSLADRGFLLEQYFGPGTRLTVT.

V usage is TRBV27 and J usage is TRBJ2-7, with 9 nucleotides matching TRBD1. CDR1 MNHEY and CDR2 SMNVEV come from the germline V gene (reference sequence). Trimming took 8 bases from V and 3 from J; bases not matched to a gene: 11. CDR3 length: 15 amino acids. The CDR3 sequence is CASQAHRDRVYEQYF. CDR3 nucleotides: TGTGCCAGCCAAGCCCACCGGGACAGGGTCTACGAGCAGTACTTC.

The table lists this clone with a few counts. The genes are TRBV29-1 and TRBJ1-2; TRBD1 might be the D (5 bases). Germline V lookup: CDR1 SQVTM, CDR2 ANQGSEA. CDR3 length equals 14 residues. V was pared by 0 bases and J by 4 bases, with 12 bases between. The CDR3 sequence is CSVEEVPGSYGYTF. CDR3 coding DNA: TGCAGCGTTGAAGAGGTTCCAGGGTCCTATGGCTACACCTTC.

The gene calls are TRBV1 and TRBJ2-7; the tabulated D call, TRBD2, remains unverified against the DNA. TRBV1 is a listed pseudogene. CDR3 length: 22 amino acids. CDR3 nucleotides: TGCACCAGCAGCCACATACCCTGCCGGCCCCCTAGCGGGAGGGGAGTTAGGGACGAGCAGTACTTC. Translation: CTSSHIPCRPPSGRGVRDEQYF.

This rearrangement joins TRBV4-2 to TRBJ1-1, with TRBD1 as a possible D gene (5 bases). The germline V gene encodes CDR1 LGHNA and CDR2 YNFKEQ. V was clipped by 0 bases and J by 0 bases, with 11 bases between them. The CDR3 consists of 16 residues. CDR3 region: CASSQDWQGMNTEAFF. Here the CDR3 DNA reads TGTGCCAGCAGCCAAGATTGGCAGGGTATGAACACTGAAGCTTTCTTT.

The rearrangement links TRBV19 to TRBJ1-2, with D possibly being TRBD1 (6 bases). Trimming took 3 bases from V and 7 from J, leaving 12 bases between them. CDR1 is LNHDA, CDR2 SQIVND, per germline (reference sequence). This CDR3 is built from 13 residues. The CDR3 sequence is CASSMQQGSGYTF. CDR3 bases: TGTGCCAGTAGTATGCAACAGGGTTCTGGCTACACCTTC.

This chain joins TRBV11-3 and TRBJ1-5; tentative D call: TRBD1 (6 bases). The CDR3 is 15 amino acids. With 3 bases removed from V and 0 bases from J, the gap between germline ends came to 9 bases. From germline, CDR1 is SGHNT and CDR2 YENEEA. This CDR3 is CASSFPGDSNQPQHF. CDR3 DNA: TGTGCCAGCAGCTTTCCAGGGGATAGCAATCAGCCCCAGCATTTT.

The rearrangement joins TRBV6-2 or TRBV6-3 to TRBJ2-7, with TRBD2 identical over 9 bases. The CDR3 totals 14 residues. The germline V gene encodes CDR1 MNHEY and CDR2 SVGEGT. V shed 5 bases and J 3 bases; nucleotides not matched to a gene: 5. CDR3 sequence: CASSLPSGNYEQYF. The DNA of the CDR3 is TGTGCCAGCAGTCTCCCTAGCGGGAACTACGAGCAGTACTTC.

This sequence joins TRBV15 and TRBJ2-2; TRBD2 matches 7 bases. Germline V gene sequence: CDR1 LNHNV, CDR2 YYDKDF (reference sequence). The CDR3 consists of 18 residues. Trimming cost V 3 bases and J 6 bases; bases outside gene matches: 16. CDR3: CATSSPQLRISGPGELFF. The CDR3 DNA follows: TGTGCCACCAGCAGTCCCCAATTACGGATTAGCGGGCCCGGGGAGCTGTTTTTT.

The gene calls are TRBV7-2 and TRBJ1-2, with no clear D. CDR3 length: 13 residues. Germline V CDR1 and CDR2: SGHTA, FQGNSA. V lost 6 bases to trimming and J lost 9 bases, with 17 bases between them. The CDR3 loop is CASRGTAPGSYTF. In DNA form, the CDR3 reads TGTGCCAGCAGGGGCACAGCGCCCGGGAGCTACACCTTC.

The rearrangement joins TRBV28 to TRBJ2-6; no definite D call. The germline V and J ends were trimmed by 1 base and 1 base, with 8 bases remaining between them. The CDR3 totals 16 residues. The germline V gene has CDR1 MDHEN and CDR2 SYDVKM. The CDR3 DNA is TGTGCCAGCAGTTTATTAGCCTCGTCTGGGGCCAACGTCCTGACTTTC. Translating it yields CASSLLASSGANVLTF.

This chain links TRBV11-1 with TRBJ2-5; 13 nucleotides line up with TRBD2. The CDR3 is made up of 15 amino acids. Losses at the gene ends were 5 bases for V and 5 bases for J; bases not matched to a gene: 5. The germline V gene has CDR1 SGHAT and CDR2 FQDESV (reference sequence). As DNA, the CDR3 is TGTGCCAGCAGCAGGACTAGCGGGAGCCGGGAGACCCAGTACTTC. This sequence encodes CASSRTSGSRETQYF.

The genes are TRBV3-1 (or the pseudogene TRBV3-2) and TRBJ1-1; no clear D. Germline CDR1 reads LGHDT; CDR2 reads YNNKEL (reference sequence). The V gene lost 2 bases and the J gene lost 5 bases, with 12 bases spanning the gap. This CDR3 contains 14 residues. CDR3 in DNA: TGTGCCAGCAGCCAAATGCGGCCGAGGACTGAAGCTTTCTTT. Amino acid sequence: CASSQMRPRTEAFF.